This TCR beta chain derives from a study of T cells in Graves' hyperthyroidism and ophthalmopathy. Overall study findings and caveats: Most expanded thyroid clonotypes above 0.001 also appeared in blood.

Amplified regions were TCR beta CDR3 sequences from RNA transcripts. The study used the HTBI primer set for a first-round RT-PCR of the TCR CDR3. TCRdb re-derived calls from the multiplex PCR reads in MiXCR, one entry per CDR3 protein. The sample gives about 290,000 distinct CDR3 sequences, roughly 15% of which show up once; 33% is in the top ten. This clonotype was observed a single time. The target antigen is unknown. Stable Graves' hyperthyroidism denoted no ophthalmopathy progression over 18 months. Patients aged 18 to 65 had newly diagnosed hyperthyroidism lasting under 2 months. Clinical symptoms, serum thyroxine and TRAb, thyroid ultrasound and orbital computed tomography together formed the diagnostic basis. The V gene's germline CDR1 is GTSNPN and CDR2 SVGIG (reference sequence). The CDR3 has 13 residues. With 5 bases clipped from V and 1 base from J, the junction kept 0 bases outside the gene matches.

The J gene is TRBJ1-1, the V gene TRBV30; 11 bases align to TRBD1. The sequence was obtained from a man in his thirties or forties with Graves' hyperthyroidism. The sample consisted of blood. CDR3 loop: CAWGTGGNTEAFF. The CDR3 nucleotides are TGTGCCTGGGGGACAGGGGGGAACACTGAAGCTTTCTTT.